One sample yielded the 31 T cell receptor beta chains listed below, sequenced in a study of cytomegalovirus exposure and HLA in healthy donors (dated by TCRdb to 2017 to 2019). Library method: the immunoSEQ multiplex PCR assay. The multiplex PCR relied on a mix of 60 forward primers for TCR Vbeta segments and 13 reverse primers for TCR Jbeta segments. TCRdb holds this immuneACCESS table with in-frame rearrangements only. Some clones are missing; in checked studies, unresolved V genes explain under half, and the rest has no known cause. The sample yields about 140,000 clones; around 80% were counted once. 6% to 7.5% of the sample lies in the top ten. Material: PBMCs. All receptors derive from a man in his forties in good health and CMV-seropositive.

This clone was seen once. This chain links TRBV5-1 with TRBJ1-1; TRBD1 is a possible D gene (6 bases). The V and J ends lost 6 bases and 2 bases respectively, with 17 bases between them. The CDR3 contains 15 residues. Germline V gives CDR1 SGHRS, CDR2 YFSETQ. CDR3 bases: TGCGCCAGCAACTCCGGGACACGGGAAAACACTGAAGCTTTCTTT. Translation gives CASNSGTRENTEAFF.

The J gene is TRBJ1-4, the V gene TRBV5-1, with D possibly TRBD1 on 6 matching bases. The CDR3 spans 15 residues. CDR1 is SGHRS, CDR2 YFSETQ, per germline. V lost 0 bases, J lost 5 bases, and 11 bases lay in between. CDR3 amino acids: CASSLVGTLNEKLFF. CDR3 DNA: TGCGCCAGCAGCTTGGTTGGGACACTAAATGAAAAACTGTTTTTT.

This rearrangement joins TRBV6-5 to TRBJ2-1, with 10 bases identical to TRBD2. The germline V gene encodes CDR1 MNHEY and CDR2 SVGAGI. The junction had 7 bases not matched to a gene; V was cut back by 0 bases and J by 8 bases. The CDR3 loop spans 16 amino acids. The chain's CDR3 is CASSYSEAGGPDEQFF. The CDR3 nucleotides read TGTGCCAGCAGTTACTCGGAAGCGGGAGGGCCGGATGAGCAGTTCTTC.

The chain employs TRBV6-1 and TRBJ1-2; D may be TRBD1 (6 bases). The V gene lost 9 bases and the J gene lost 3 bases, with 11 bases spanning the gap. The CDR3 consists of 12 residues. The germline gives CDR1 MNHNS, CDR2 SASEGT. This CDR3 is CASKTGDYGYTF. In nucleotides, the CDR3 is TGTGCCAGTAAGACAGGTGACTATGGCTACACCTTC.

The rearrangement joins TRBV5-1 to TRBJ2-3; TRBD2 agrees at 7 bases. The CDR3 is 15 residues long. With V trimmed by 2 bases and J by 2 bases, 5 bases remained unmatched. Per germline, CDR1 SGHRS and CDR2 YFSETQ. DNA for the CDR3: TGCGCCAGCAGCTTTATCAGCGGGGCCACAGATACGCAGTATTTT. Its protein is CASSFISGATDTQYF.

This clone was recorded a few times. The CDR3 spells CASSSTGPPNYEQYF. CDR3 sequence (DNA): TGTGCCAGCAGTTCTACAGGGCCTCCCAACTACGAGCAGTACTTC. This rearrangement joins TRBV5-5 to TRBJ2-7; D might be TRBD1 (6 bases). V was shortened by 5 bases and J by 3 bases, with 18 bases between the two germline ends. The germline V gene encodes CDR1 SGHKS and CDR2 YYEKEE (reference sequence). The CDR3 covers 15 residues. Combining the CDR3 with reference TRBV5-5 and TRBJ2-7 gives the whole variable domain DAGVTQSPTHLIKTRGQQVTLRCSPISGHKSVSWYQQVLGQGPQFIFQYYEKEERGRGNFPDRFSARQFPNYSSELNVNALLLGDSALYLCASSSTGPPNYEQYFGPGTRLTVT.

This clone appeared a few times. The rearrangement uses TRBV27 and TRBJ1-2, with unresolved D. V gave up 5 bases and J gave up 10 bases, with 20 bases separating them. The CDR3 runs to 14 residues. The V gene's germline CDR1 is MNHEY and CDR2 SMNVEV (reference sequence). The CDR3 reads CASSGPARPLVYTF. For the CDR3, the DNA is TGTGCCAGCAGTGGTCCAGCGAGGCCTTTAGTCTACACCTTC.

This rearrangement joins TRBV11-2 to TRBJ2-7, with D tentatively TRBD2 (5 bases). V was clipped by 5 bases and J by 3 bases, with 11 bases between them. Germline loops: CDR1 SGHAT, CDR2 FQNNGV. The CDR3 has 13 amino acids. CDR3 protein: CASSRGLNYEQYF. In nucleotides, the CDR3 is TGTGCCAGCAGCCGTGGACTGAACTACGAGCAGTACTTC.

V is TRBV7-8 and J is TRBJ2-3, with D uncertain. V shed 0 bases and J shed 4 bases, with 5 bases lying between them. Germline CDR1 reads SGHVS; CDR2 reads FQNEAQ. The CDR3 spans 13 residues. The CDR3 region has the DNA TGTGCCAGCAGCTTAGCCAGGTCAGATACGCAGTATTTT. It encodes CASSLARSDTQYF. Combining the CDR3 with reference TRBV7-8 and TRBJ2-3 gives the whole variable domain GAGVSQSPRYKVAKRGQDVALRCDPISGHVSLFWYQQALGQGPEFLTYFQNEAQLDKSGLPSDRFFAERPEGSVSTLKIQRTQQEDSAVYLCASSLARSDTQYFGPGTRLTVL.

The rearrangement links TRBV2 to TRBJ2-1; weak D call: TRBD1 (6 bases). This CDR3 region has 15 residues. CDR1 SNHLY and CDR2 FYNNEI come from the germline V gene. The V gene lost 3 bases and the J gene lost 6 bases, with 15 bases spanning the gap. CDR3 sequence reads: CASSDLGGFGNEQFF. The CDR3 DNA reads TGTGCCAGCAGTGACCTAGGGGGTTTCGGCAATGAGCAGTTCTTC. The full variable domain, rest sourced from reference TRBV2 and TRBJ2-1, is EPEVTQTPSHQVTQMGQEVILRCVPISNHLYFYWYRQILGQKVEFLVSFYNNEISEKSEIFDDQFSVERPDGSNFTLKIRSTKLEDSAMYFCASSDLGGFGNEQFFGPGTRLTVL.

This rearrangement joins TRBV5-4 to TRBJ1-3, with 7 bases fitting TRBD1. The CDR3 consists of 14 residues. Germline lookup yields CDR1 SGHNT and CDR2 YYREEE (reference sequence). V lost 1 base, J lost 9 bases, and 7 bases stayed unmatched. CDR3 sequence: CASSLRGQKGTIYF. CDR3 nucleotide sequence: TGTGCCAGCAGCTTGCGGGGACAGAAGGGCACCATATATTTT.

The chain couples TRBV19 to TRBJ2-1, with 13 positions matching TRBD2. Germline loops: CDR1 LNHDA, CDR2 SQIVND (reference sequence). There are 15 residues in the CDR3. The ends lost 7 bases at V and 10 bases at J; junction bases unmatched: 10. The CDR3 protein is CASKKLAGGPGEQFF. The CDR3 region has the DNA TGTGCCAGTAAAAAACTAGCGGGAGGGCCGGGGGAGCAGTTCTTC.

V gene TRBV6-1 combines with J gene TRBJ2-7; 8 bases are shared with TRBD1. The germline gives CDR1 MNHNS, CDR2 SASEGT. V was clipped by 7 bases and J by 4 bases; unmatched bases: 9. The CDR3 runs 14 residues. CDR3 coding DNA: TGTGCCAGCACTACAAGACAGGGGTTGTACGAGCAGTACTTC. This codes for CASTTRQGLYEQYF.

V gene TRBV19 combines with J gene TRBJ2-3; 12 bases are a match to TRBD2. V was clipped by 4 bases and J by 3 bases; unmatched bases: 8. CDR3 length: 17 amino acids. Germline CDR1 reads LNHDA; CDR2 reads SQIVND (reference sequence). CDR3 nucleotides: TGTGCCAGTAGTAATCCTTCACTAGCGGGAGGTACAGATACGCAGTATTTT. Protein product: CASSNPSLAGGTDTQYF. The full variable domain, in which reference TRBV19 and TRBJ2-3 provide the parts outside the CDR3, is DGGITQSPKYLFRKEGQNVTLSCEQNLNHDAMYWYRQDPGQGLRLIYYSQIVNDFQKGDIAEGYSVSREKKESFPLTVTSAQKNPTAFYLCASSNPSLAGGTDTQYFGPGTRLTVL.

This clone has just a few counts. The J gene is TRBJ1-3, the V gene TRBV5-1, with D uncertain. The germline gives CDR1 SGHRS, CDR2 YFSETQ. Trimming took off 1 base at V and 2 bases at J, with 10 bases between the two ends. The CDR3 loop spans 15 amino acids. CDR3 DNA sequence: TGCGCCAGCAGCTTGCGCCCGGGGACTGGAAACACCATATATTTT. It is translated as CASSLRPGTGNTIYF.

The rearrangement uses TRBV19 and TRBJ2-3, with TRBD2 identical over 8 bases. J lost 6 bases, V lost 2 bases, and 7 bases had no gene match. The CDR3 sequence is 15 residues long. From germline, CDR1 is LNHDA and CDR2 SQIVND (reference sequence). CDR3 in amino acids: CASSIREGLWDTQYF. CDR3 in DNA: TGTGCCAGTAGTATACGGGAGGGCCTCTGGGATACGCAGTATTTT.

This sequence joins TRBV6-5 and TRBJ2-2, with 10 nucleotides matching TRBD1. Unmatched junction bases numbered 6, after V lost 2 bases and J lost 6 bases. CDR1 is MNHEY, CDR2 SVGAGI, per germline. The CDR3 is 16 amino acids. This chain's CDR3 is CASSYGGTGDSGELFF. DNA of the CDR3: TGTGCCAGCAGTTACGGGGGGACAGGGGACTCCGGGGAGCTGTTTTTT.

The chain carries TRBV10-1 and TRBJ2-3; 12 bases are a match to TRBD2. CDR3 length equals 16 residues. Germline V gene lookup returns CDR1 WNHNN and CDR2 SYGVQD (reference sequence). V lost 2 bases to trimming and J lost 1 base; unmatched junction nucleotides: 1. CDR3 DNA sequence: TGCGCCAGCAGTGAGCTAGCGGGAGGGGGCACAGATACGCAGTATTTT. Amino acid sequence: CASSELAGGGTDTQYF.

The chain employs TRBV11-2 and TRBJ2-7; D is uncertain. Germline-derived CDR1 and CDR2 are SGHAT and FQNNGV. This CDR3 has 13 amino acids. The V end was cut by 4 bases, the J end by 4 bases, with 11 bases between. CDR3 residues: CASSYDARYEQYF. DNA for the CDR3: TGTGCCAGCAGCTACGACGCGAGGTACGAGCAGTACTTC.

The gene calls are TRBV19 and TRBJ2-3, with TRBD2 matching over 7 bases. Trimming took 3 bases from V and 6 from J; bases not matched to a gene: 12. This CDR3 spans 16 amino acids. The V gene's germline CDR1 is LNHDA and CDR2 SQIVND (reference sequence). The CDR3 region is CASSIKASGTWDTQYF. The CDR3 DNA reads as TGTGCCAGTAGTATCAAGGCTAGCGGCACCTGGGATACGCAGTATTTT.

The genes are TRBV5-1 and TRBJ2-7; D is undetermined. This CDR3 comprises 12 residues. Germline V gene sequence: CDR1 SGHRS, CDR2 YFSETQ. Trimming removed 0 bases at V and 3 bases at J, with 4 bases between. The CDR3 here is CASSLAFYEQYF. Here the CDR3 DNA reads TGCGCCAGCAGCTTGGCTTTCTACGAGCAGTACTTC.

The rearrangement uses TRBV28 and TRBJ1-5, with D hard to call. Trimming removed 3 bases from V and 2 bases from J, with 5 bases in between. Germline V gene sequence: CDR1 MDHEN, CDR2 SYDVKM. This CDR3 has 13 residues. CDR3 in amino acids: CASSFQGNQPQHF. As DNA, the CDR3 is TGTGCCAGCAGTTTCCAGGGCAATCAGCCCCAGCATTTT.

This rearrangement joins TRBV10-3 to TRBJ2-5, with D uncertain. Germline V gene sequence: CDR1 ENHRY, CDR2 SYGVKD. This CDR3 comprises 15 residues. Trimming shortened V by 0 bases and J by 2 bases, and 10 bases separated the two germline ends. The CDR3 region has the DNA TGTGCCATCAGTGAGTCGTGGCAGAATCAAGAGACCCAGTACTTC. Translated, it gives CAISESWQNQETQYF.

The rearrangement joins TRBV9 to TRBJ2-1; D might be TRBD2 (5 bases). V was shortened by 0 bases and J by 5 bases, with 9 bases between the two germline ends. This CDR3 contains 14 residues. Germline CDR1 reads SGDLS; CDR2 reads YYNGEE. CDR3 residues: CASSVGRPHNEQFF. CDR3 DNA sequence: TGTGCCAGCAGCGTAGGGAGGCCCCACAATGAGCAGTTCTTC.

J is TRBJ2-7 and V is TRBV19, with a possible D match to TRBD2 (6 bases). CDR1 and CDR2 (germline): LNHDA, SQIVND (reference sequence). V gave up 3 bases and J gave up 2 bases, with 20 bases separating them. CDR3 size: 17 residues. CDR3 protein: CASSISGPSATTYEQYF. The CDR3 nucleotides are TGTGCCAGTAGTATTTCGGGCCCTAGCGCGACCACCTACGAGCAGTACTTC.

The rearrangement joins TRBV27 to TRBJ2-7, with 10 bases that match TRBD2. The germline gives CDR1 MNHEY, CDR2 SMNVEV (reference sequence). V shed 6 bases, J shed 2 bases, and the junction held 7 bases outside the gene matches. CDR3 length: 15 residues. CDR3 in DNA: TGTGCCAGCAGGACACCTAGCGGGAGACCCTACGAGCAGTACTTC. This sequence encodes CASRTPSGRPYEQYF.

The chain employs TRBV5-5 and TRBJ2-1, with 11 positions matching TRBD2. The CDR3 loop spans 15 amino acids. With 1 base clipped from V and 10 bases from J, the junction kept 7 bases outside the gene matches. The germline gives CDR1 SGHKS, CDR2 YYEKEE (reference sequence). The CDR3 bases are TGTGCCAGCAGCTTGAGAACTAGCGGGAGTTTCGAGCAGTTCTTC. Residues: CASSLRTSGSFEQFF.

CDR3 in DNA: TGTGCCAGCAGTACCTTAGAGGCCATATATTTT. Protein: CASSTLEAIYF. This sequence joins TRBV28 and TRBJ1-3; D is uncertain. CDR3 length equals 11 residues. Germline values: CDR1 MDHEN, CDR2 SYDVKM. V lost 5 bases to trimming and J lost 11 bases, with 10 bases between them.

The V gene is TRBV2, the J gene TRBJ2-4; 9 nucleotides match TRBD1. CDR1 is SNHLY, CDR2 FYNNEI, per germline. J lost 7 bases, V lost 5 bases, and 9 bases had no gene match. The CDR3 runs to 15 residues. CDR3 bases: TGTGCCAGCAGTCTTACGCGTGGACAGGGGAACATTCAGTACTTC. It encodes CASSLTRGQGNIQYF.

The V call is TRBV19, the J call TRBJ2-5; D ambiguous. The germline V gene encodes CDR1 LNHDA and CDR2 SQIVND (reference sequence). CDR3 size: 13 residues. Trimming shortened V by 4 bases and J by 4 bases, and 10 bases separated the two germline ends. The chain's CDR3 is CASSTNTGETQYF. In DNA form, the CDR3 reads TGTGCCAGTAGTACCAATACGGGAGAGACCCAGTACTTC.

Turning to this clone: An end of the junction differs from the germline gene, which may be a read error. The sample carries other DNA sequences with the same CDR3. This sequence joins TRBV7-2 and TRBJ1-1; D is perhaps TRBD1 (5 bases). Germline V gene sequence: CDR1 SGHTA, CDR2 FQGNSA. This CDR3 is 14 amino acids long. The CDR3 DNA reads as TGTGCCAGTAGCTTAGCGCAGGACACTCATGAAGCTTTCTTT. It specifies CASSLAQDTHEAFF.